This T cell receptor beta chain emerged from a study of blood T cell repertoires in COVID-19. This clone showed up just once. The CDR3 contains 15 residues. J was trimmed by 7 bases and V by 4 bases; bases with no gene match: 8. CDR1 is KGHDR, CDR2 SFDVKD, per germline. Measured with immunoSEQ multiplex PCR; TCRdb has only the in-frame clones, and not every one. This sample has a few hundred thousand clones; 65% to 85% occur once, and the top ten carry roughly 3.1%. Material for sequencing was PBMCs or T cells enriched from blood (not recorded which). The rearrangement joins TRBV24-1 to TRBJ1-2, with 10 bases fitting TRBD1. The clonotype comes from a man in his fifties or sixties who had recovered from COVID-19. Written as DNA, the CDR3 is TGTGCCACCAGTGAAAGGGACAGGGGAGTGCGTGGCTACACCTTC. It codes for CATSERDRGVRGYTF.